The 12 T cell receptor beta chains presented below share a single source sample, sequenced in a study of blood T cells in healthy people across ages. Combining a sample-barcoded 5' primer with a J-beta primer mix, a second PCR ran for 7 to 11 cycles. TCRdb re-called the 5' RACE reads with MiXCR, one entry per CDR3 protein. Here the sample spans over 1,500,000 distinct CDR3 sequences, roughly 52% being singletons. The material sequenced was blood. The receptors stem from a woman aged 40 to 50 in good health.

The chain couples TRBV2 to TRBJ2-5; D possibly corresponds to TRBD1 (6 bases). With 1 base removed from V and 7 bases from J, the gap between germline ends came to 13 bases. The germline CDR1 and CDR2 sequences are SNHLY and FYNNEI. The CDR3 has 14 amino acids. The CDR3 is CASSEGEQGVTQYF. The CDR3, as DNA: TGTGCCAGCAGTGAAGGGGAACAGGGTGTGACCCAGTACTTC.

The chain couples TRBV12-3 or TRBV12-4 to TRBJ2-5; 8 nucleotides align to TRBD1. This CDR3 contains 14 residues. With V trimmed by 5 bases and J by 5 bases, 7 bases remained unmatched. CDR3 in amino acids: CASSLTGVFETQYF. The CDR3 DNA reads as TGTGCCAGCAGTCTGACAGGGGTCTTCGAGACCCAGTACTTC.

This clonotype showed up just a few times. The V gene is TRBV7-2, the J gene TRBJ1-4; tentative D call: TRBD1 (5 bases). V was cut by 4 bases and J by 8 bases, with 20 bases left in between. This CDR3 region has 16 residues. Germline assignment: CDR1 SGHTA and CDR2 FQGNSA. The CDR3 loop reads CASSSSVGPGKEKLFF. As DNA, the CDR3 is TGTGCCAGCAGCTCCTCTGTGGGGCCCGGGAAGGAAAAACTGTTTTTT. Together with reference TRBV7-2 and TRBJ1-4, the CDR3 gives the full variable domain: GAGVSQSPSNKVTEKGKDVELRCDPISGHTALYWYRQSLGQGLEFLIYFQGNSAPDKSGLPSDRFSAERTGGSVSTLTIQRTQQEDSAVYLCASSSSVGPGKEKLFFGSGTQLSVL.

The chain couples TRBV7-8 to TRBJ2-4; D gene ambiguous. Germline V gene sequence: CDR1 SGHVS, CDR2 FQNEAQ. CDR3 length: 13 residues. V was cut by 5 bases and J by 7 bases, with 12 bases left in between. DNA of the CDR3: TGTGCCAGCAGCGTAGTTGTAGGGAACATTCAGTACTTC. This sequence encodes CASSVVVGNIQYF. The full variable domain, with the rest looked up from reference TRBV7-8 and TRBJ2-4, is GAGVSQSPRYKVAKRGQDVALRCDPISGHVSLFWYQQALGQGPEFLTYFQNEAQLDKSGLPSDRFFAERPEGSVSTLKIQRTQQEDSAVYLCASSVVVGNIQYFGAGTRLSVL.

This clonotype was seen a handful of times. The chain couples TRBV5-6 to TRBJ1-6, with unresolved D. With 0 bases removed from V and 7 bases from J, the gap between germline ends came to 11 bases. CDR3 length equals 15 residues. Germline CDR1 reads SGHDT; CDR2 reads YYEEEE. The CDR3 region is CASSLGHPGNSPLHF. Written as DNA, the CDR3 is TGTGCCAGCAGCTTGGGACATCCGGGAAATTCACCCCTCCACTTT. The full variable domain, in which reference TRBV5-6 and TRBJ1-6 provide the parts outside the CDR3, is DAGVTQSPTHLIKTRGQQVTLRCSPKSGHDTVSWYQQALGQGPQFIFQYYEEEERQRGNFPDRFSGHQFPNYSSELNVNALLLGDSALYLCASSLGHPGNSPLHFGNGTRLTVT.

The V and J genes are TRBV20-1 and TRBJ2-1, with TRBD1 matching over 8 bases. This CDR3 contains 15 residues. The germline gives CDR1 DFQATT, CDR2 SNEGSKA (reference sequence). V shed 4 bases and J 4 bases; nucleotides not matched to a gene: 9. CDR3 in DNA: TGCAGTGCTACCCCGGGCAGGGGGCTTTACAATGAGCAGTTCTTC. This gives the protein CSATPGRGLYNEQFF.

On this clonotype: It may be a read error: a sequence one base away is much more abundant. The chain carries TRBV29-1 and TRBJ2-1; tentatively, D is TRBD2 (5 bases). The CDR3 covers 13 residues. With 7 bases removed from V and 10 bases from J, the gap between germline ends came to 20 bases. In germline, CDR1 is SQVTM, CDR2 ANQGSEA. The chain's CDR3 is CSGGTTTGTEQFF. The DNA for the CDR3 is TGCAGCGGTGGAACGACTACCGGAACGGAGCAGTTCTTC.

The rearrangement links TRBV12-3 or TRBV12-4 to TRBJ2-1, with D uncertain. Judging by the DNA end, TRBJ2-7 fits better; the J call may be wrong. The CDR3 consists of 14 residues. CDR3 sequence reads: CASNLGSFYNEQYF. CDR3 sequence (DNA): TGTGCCAGCAACCTGGGCAGCTTCTACAATGAGCAGTACTTC.

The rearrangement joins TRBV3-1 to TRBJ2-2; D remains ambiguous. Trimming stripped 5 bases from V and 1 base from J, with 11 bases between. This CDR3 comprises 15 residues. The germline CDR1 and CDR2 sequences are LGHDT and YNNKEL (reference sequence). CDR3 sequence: CASSKKLGNTGELFF. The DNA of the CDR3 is TGTGCCAGCAGCAAGAAGTTAGGGAACACCGGGGAGCTGTTTTTT.

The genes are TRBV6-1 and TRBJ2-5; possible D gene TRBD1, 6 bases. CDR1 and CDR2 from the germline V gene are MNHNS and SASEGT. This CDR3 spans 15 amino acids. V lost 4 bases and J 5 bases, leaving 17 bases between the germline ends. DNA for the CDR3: TGTGCCAGCAGTGGGACAGTCAGTGCTAGGGAGACCCAGTACTTC. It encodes CASSGTVSARETQYF.

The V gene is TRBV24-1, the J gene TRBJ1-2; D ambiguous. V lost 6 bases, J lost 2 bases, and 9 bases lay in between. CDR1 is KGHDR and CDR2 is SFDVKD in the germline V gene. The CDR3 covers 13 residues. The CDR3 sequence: CATSNGLNYGYTF. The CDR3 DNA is TGTGCCACCAGTAATGGACTGAACTATGGCTACACCTTC.

CDR3 DNA: TGTGCCAGCAGTACAGGGCGGTACCAAGAGACCCAGTACTTC. It yields the protein CASSTGRYQETQYF. This chain uses TRBV2 with TRBJ2-5; D is possibly TRBD1 (6 bases). The V and J ends lost 5 bases and 0 bases respectively, with 10 bases between them. CDR1 is SNHLY and CDR2 is FYNNEI in the germline V gene. This CDR3 has 14 residues.